A single count supports the clone carrying this T cell receptor beta chain. The antigen is undetermined. The data belong to a study of graft-versus-host responses after intestinal transplantation. Repertoires were generated with immunoSEQ multiplex PCR, while TCRdb's copy carries only in-frame clones and drops some. The data hold around 97,000 clones, with about 90% observed a single time. Germline V CDR1 and CDR2: SGDLS, YYNGEE. The CDR3 is 15 amino acids. Trimming cost V 0 bases and J 4 bases, with 10 bases left between them. This material consisted of unstimulated CD8+ T cells sorted from spleen or lymph node cells, taken before intestinal transplant. The sequence was collected from a human donor who received an intestinal transplant. The J gene is TRBJ2-2, the V gene TRBV9, with D perhaps matching TRBD1 or TRBD2 (5 bases each). The CDR3 nucleotides are TGTGCCAGCAGCGTAGTGTCAGGGACCACCGGGGAGCTGTTTTTT. Translation gives CASSVVSGTTGELFF.